This T cell receptor (beta chain) originates from a study of T cell repertoires in cytomegalovirus infection. At the level of the study: TCR beta signatures that were public indicated CMV infection and matching HLA type.

General observations from the study: What dominated the ex vivo response were HLA-C-restricted CMV-specific TCR beta clonotypes.

This clonotype was detected many times. Its antigen is unidentified. One end of the junction does not line up with germline, which may come from a read error. TCRdb redid the calling of the reads with MiXCR, one entry per CDR3 protein. The repertoire holds roughly 310,000 distinct CDR3 sequences, with about a sixth as singletons. Germline loops: CDR1 SSHAT, CDR2 FNYEAQ (reference sequence). This CDR3 contains 13 residues. The chain combines TRBV7-7 with TRBJ1-1, with 7 bases aligning to TRBD1. Material for sequencing was PBMCs. This TCR was sampled from a human donor in good health (CMV status not recorded). Some clones in this sample may be carry-over from other donors' samples. This CDR3 is CASKEGADTEAFF. Written as DNA, the CDR3 is TGTGCTAGCAAGGAGGGGGCGGACACTGAAGCTTTCTTT.